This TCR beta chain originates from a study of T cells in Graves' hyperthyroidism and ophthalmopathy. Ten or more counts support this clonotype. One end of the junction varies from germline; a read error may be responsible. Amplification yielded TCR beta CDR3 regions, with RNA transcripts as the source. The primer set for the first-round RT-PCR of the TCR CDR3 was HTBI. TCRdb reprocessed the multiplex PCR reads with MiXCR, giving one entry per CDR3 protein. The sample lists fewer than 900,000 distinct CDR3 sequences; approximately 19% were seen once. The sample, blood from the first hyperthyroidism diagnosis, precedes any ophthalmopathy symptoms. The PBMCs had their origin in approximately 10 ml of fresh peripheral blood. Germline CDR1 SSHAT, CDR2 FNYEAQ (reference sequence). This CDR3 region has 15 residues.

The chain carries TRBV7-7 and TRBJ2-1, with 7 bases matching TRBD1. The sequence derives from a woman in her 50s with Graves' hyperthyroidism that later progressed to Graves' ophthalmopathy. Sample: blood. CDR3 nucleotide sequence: TGTGCTAGCAGCCCTAGAGCCGGGACAGACAATGAGCAGTTCTTC. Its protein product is CASSPRAGTDNEQFF.